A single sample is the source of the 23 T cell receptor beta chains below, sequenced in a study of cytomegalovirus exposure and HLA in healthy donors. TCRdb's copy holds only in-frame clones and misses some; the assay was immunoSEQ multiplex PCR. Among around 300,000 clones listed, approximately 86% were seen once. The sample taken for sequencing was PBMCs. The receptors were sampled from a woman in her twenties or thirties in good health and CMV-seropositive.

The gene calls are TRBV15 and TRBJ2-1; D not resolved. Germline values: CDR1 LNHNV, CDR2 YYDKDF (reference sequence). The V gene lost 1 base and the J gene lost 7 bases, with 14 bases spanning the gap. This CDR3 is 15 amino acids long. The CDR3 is CATSRVGGKKNEQFF. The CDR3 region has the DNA TGTGCCACCAGCAGAGTGGGCGGAAAGAAAAATGAGCAGTTCTTC.

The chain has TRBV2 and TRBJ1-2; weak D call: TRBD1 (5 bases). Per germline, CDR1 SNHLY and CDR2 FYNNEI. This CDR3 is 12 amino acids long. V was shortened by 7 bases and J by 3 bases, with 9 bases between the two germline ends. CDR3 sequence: CASTRGDYGYTF. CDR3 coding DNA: TGTGCCAGCACTAGGGGAGACTATGGCTACACCTTC. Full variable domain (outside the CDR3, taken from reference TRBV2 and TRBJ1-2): EPEVTQTPSHQVTQMGQEVILRCVPISNHLYFYWYRQILGQKVEFLVSFYNNEISEKSEIFDDQFSVERPDGSNFTLKIRSTKLEDSAMYFCASTRGDYGYTFGSGTRLTVV.

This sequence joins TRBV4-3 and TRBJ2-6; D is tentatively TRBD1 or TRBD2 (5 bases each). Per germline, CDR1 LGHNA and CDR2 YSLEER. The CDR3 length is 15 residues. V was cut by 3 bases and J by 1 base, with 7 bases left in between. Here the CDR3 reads CASSHGGSGANVLTF. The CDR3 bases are TGCGCCAGCAGCCATGGGGGATCTGGGGCCAACGTCCTGACTTTC.

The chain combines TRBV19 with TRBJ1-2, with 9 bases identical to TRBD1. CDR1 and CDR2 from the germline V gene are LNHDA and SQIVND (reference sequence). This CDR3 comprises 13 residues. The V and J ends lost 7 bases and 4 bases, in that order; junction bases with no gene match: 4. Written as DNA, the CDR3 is TGTGCCAGTACCCCGGGACAGGGCTATGGCTACACCTTC. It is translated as CASTPGQGYGYTF.

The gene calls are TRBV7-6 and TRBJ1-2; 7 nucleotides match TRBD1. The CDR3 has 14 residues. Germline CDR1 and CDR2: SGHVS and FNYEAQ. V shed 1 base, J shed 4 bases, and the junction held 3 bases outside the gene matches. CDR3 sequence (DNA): TGTGCCAGCAGCTTAGGGCGGGACAGCTATGGCTACACCTTC. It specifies CASSLGRDSYGYTF.

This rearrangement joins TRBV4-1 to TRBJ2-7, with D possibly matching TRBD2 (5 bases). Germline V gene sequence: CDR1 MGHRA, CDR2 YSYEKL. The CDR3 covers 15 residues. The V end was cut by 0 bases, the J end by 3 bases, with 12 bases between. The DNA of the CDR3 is TGCGCCAGCAGCCAAGATCTTTCCGGAGGCTACGAGCAGTACTTC. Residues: CASSQDLSGGYEQYF.

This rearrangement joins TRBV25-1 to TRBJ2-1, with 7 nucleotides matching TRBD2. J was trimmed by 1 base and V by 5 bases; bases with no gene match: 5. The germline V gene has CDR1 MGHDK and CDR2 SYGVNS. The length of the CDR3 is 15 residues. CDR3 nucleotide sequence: TGTGCCAGCAGTCAGGCGGGAGCATCCTACAATGAGCAGTTCTTC. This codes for CASSQAGASYNEQFF.

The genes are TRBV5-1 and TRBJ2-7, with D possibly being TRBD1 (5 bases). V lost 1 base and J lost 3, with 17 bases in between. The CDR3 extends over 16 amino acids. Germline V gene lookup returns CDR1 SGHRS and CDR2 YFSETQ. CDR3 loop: CASSLNTREGVYEQYF. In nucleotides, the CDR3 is TGCGCCAGCAGCTTGAATACCAGGGAAGGGGTCTACGAGCAGTACTTC.

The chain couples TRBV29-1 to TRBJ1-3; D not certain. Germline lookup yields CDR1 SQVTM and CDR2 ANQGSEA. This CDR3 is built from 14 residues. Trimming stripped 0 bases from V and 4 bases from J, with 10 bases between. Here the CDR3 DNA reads TGCAGCGTTGAAGATCCCCTCGGCGGAAACACCATATATTTT. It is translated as CSVEDPLGGNTIYF.

CDR3 loop: CASSLGVGSYEQYF. The DNA of the CDR3 is TGTGCCAGCAGCTTAGGGGTGGGGTCCTACGAGCAGTACTTC. The chain is built from TRBV7-9 and TRBJ2-7; D not certain. The ends were cut back, 1 base at V and 1 base at J, with 8 bases in the middle. Germline V gene sequence: CDR1 SEHNR, CDR2 FQNEAQ (reference sequence). This CDR3 is built from 14 residues.

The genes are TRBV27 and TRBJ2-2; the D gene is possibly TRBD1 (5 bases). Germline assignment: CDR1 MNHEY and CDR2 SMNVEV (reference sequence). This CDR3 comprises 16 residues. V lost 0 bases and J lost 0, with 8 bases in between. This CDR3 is CASSLSGLPNTGELFF. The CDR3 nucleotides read TGTGCCAGCAGTTTATCGGGGCTGCCGAACACCGGGGAGCTGTTTTTT.

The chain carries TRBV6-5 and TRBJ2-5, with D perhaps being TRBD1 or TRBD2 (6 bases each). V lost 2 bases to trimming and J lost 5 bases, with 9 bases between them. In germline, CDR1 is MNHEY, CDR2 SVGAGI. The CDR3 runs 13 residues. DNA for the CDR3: TGTGCCAGCAGTTACGGGGGGCCGGAGACCCAGTACTTC. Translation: CASSYGGPETQYF.

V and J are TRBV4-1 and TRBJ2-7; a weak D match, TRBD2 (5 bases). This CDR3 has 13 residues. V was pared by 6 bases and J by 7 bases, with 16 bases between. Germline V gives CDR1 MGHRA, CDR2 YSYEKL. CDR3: CASSPFGPGEQYF. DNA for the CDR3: TGCGCCAGCAGTCCATTTGGCCCGGGGGAGCAGTACTTC.

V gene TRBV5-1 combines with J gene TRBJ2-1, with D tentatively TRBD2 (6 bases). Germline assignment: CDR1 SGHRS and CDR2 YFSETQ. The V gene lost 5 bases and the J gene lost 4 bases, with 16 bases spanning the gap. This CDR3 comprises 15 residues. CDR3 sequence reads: CASRFQAGSYNEQFF. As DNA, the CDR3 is TGCGCCAGCAGGTTTCAGGCGGGATCATACAATGAGCAGTTCTTC.

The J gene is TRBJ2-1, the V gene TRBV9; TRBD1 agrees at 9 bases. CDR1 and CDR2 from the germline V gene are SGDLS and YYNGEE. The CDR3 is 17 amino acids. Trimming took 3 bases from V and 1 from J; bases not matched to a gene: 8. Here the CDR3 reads CASSASPGTGSYNEQFF. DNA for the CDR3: TGTGCCAGCAGCGCCTCCCCCGGGACAGGGTCCTACAATGAGCAGTTCTTC. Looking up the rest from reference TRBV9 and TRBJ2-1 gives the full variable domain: DSGVTQTPKHLITATGQRVTLRCSPRSGDLSVYWYQQSLDQGLQFLIQYYNGEERAKGNILERFSAQQFPDLHSELNLSSLELGDSALYFCASSASPGTGSYNEQFFGPGTRLTVL.

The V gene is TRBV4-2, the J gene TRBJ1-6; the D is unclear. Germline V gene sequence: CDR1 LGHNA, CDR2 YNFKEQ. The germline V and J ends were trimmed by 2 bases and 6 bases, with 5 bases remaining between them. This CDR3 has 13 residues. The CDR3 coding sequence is TGTGCCAGCAGCCAATACTCTAATTCACCCCTCCACTTT. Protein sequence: CASSQYSNSPLHF.

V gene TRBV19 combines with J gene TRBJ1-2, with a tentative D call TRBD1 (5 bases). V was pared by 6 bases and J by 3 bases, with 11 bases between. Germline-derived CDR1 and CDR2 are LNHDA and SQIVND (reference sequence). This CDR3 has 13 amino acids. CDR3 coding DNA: TGTGCCAGTAGAAGCGGGGCAGACTATGGCTACACCTTC. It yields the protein CASRSGADYGYTF. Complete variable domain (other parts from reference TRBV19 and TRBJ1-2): DGGITQSPKYLFRKEGQNVTLSCEQNLNHDAMYWYRQDPGQGLRLIYYSQIVNDFQKGDIAEGYSVSREKKESFPLTVTSAQKNPTAFYLCASRSGADYGYTFGSGTRLTVV.

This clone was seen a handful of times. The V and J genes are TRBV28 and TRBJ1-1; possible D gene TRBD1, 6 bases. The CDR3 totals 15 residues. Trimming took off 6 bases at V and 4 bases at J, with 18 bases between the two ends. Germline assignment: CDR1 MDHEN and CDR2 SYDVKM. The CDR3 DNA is TGTGCCAGCAGCTCAACCTCAGGGGTGAGCACTGAAGCTTTCTTT. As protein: CASSSTSGVSTEAFF.

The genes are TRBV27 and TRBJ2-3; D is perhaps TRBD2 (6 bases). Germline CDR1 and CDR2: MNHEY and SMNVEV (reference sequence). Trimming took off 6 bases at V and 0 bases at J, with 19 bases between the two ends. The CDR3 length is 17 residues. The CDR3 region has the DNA TGTGCCAGCAGCCGCCGTTCTAGCGTAACTAGCACAGATACGCAGTATTTT. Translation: CASSRRSSVTSTDTQYF.

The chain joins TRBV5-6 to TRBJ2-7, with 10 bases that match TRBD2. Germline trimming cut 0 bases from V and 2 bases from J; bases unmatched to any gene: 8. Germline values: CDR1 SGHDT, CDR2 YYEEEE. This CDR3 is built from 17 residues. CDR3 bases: TGTGCCAGCAGCTTGGATAGGTCCGGACTAGCGGCCTACGAGCAGTACTTC. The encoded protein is CASSLDRSGLAAYEQYF.

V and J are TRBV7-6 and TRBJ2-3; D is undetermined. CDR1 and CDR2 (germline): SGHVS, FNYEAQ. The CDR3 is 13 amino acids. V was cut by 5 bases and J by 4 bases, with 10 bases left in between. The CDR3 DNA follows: TGTGCCAGCAGCCCAACCATTGCAGATACGCAGTATTTT. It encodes CASSPTIADTQYF.

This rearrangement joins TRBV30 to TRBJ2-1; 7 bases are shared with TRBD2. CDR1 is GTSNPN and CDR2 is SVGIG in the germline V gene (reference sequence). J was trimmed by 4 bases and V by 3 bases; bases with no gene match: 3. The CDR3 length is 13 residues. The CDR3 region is CAWSEGLYNEQFF. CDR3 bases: TGTGCCTGGAGCGAGGGACTATACAATGAGCAGTTCTTC.

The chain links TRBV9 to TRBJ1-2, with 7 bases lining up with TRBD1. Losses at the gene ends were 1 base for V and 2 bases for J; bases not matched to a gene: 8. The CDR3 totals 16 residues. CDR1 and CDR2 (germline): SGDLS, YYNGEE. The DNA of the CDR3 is TGTGCCAGCAGCGTAACGTCCCAGGGGGGAAACTATGGCTACACCTTC. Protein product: CASSVTSQGGNYGYTF. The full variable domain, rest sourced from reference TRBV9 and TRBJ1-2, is DSGVTQTPKHLITATGQRVTLRCSPRSGDLSVYWYQQSLDQGLQFLIQYYNGEERAKGNILERFSAQQFPDLHSELNLSSLELGDSALYFCASSVTSQGGNYGYTFGSGTRLTVV.